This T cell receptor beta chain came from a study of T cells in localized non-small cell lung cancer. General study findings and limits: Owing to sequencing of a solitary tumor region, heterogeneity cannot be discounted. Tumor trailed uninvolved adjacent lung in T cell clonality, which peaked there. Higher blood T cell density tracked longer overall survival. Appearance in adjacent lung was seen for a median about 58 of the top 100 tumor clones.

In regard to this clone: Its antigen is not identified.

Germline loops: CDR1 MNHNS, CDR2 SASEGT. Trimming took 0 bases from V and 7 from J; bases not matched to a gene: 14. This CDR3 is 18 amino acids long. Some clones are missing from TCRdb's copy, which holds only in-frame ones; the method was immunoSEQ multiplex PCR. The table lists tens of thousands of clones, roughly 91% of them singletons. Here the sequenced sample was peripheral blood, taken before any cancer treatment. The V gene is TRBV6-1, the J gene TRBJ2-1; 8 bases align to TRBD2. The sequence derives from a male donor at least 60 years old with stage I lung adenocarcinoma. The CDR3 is CASSEARWGLGYPNEQFF. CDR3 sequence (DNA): TGTGCCAGCAGTGAAGCGAGATGGGGACTAGGATACCCTAATGAGCAGTTCTTC.